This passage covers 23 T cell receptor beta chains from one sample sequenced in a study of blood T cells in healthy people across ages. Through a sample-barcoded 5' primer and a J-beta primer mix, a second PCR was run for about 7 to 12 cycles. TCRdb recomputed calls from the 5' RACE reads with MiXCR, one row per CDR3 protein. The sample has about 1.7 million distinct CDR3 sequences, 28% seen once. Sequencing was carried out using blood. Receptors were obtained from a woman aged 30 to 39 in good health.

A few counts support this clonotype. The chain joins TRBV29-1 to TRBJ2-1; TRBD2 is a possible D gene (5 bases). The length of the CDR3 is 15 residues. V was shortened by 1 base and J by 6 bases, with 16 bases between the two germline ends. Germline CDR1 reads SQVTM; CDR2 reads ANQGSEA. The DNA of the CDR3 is TGCAGCGTTGAAGGGGAGCATATAAACCTCAATGAGCAGTTCTTC. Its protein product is CSVEGEHINLNEQFF.

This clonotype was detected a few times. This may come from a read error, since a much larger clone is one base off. The CDR3 nucleotides read TGTGCCGGCAGCTCGGACAGCGGGGCCTACGAGCAGTACTTC. This translates into CAGSSDSGAYEQYF. The chain employs TRBV7-9 and TRBJ2-7; TRBD2 is a possible D gene (7 bases). The germline V gene has CDR1 SEHNR and CDR2 FQNEAQ (reference sequence). This CDR3 has 14 residues.

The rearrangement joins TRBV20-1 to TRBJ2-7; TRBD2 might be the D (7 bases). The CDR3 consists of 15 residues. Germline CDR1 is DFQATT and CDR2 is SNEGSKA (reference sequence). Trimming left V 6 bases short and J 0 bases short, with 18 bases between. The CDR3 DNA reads TGCAGTGCCGAGGGGGGGGTCAGGAGCTCCTACGAGCAGTACTTC. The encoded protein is CSAEGGVRSSYEQYF.

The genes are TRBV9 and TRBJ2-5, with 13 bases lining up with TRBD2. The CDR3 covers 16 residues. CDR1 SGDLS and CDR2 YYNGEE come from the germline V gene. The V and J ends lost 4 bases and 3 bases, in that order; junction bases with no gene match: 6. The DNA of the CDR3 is TGTGCCAGCAGCCGCCTTGGGACTAGCGGGAAAGAGACCCAGTACTTC. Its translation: CASSRLGTSGKETQYF.

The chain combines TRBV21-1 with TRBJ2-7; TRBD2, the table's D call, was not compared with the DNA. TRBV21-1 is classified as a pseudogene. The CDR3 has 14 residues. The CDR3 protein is CASSYRDLPAEQYV. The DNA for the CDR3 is TGTGCCAGCAGCTACCGGGACTTGCCAGCCGAGCAGTACGTC.

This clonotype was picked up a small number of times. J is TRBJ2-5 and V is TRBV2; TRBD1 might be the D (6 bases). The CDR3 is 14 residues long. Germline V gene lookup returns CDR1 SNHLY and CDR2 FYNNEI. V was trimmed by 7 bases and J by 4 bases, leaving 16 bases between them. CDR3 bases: TGTGCCAGCACCCTCCAGGGGTTGCGAGAGACCCAGTACTTC. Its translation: CASTLQGLRETQYF.

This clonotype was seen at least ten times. In nucleotides, the CDR3 is TGCAGCGTTGACCCCCAGACGGTGGGCTATGGCTACACCTTC. Protein: CSVDPQTVGYGYTF. The V gene is TRBV29-1, the J gene TRBJ1-2, with no clear D. The germline CDR1 and CDR2 sequences are SQVTM and ANQGSEA. The CDR3 is made up of 14 amino acids. Trimming left V 3 bases short and J 4 bases short, with 15 bases between.

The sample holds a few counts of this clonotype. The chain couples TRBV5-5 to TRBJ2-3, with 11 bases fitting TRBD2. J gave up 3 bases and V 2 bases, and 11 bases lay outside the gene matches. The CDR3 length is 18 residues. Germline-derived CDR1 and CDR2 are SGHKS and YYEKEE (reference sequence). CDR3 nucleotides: TGTGCCAGCAGCTTCCGACATCTACTAGCGGGGGTGACAGATACGCAGTATTTT. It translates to CASSFRHLLAGVTDTQYF.

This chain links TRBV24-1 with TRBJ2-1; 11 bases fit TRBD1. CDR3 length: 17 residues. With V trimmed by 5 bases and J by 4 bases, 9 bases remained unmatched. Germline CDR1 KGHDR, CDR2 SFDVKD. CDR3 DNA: TGTGCCACCAGTGCCGGATCCGGGACAGGGGGTTACAATGAGCAGTTCTTC. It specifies CATSAGSGTGGYNEQFF.

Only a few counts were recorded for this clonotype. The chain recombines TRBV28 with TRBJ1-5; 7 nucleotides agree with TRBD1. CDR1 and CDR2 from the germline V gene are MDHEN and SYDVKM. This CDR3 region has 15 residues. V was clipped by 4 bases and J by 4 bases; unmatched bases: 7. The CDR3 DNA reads TGTGCCAGCAGTTCTACAGGGGCGGGAAATCAGCCCCAGCATTTT. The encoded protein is CASSSTGAGNQPQHF.

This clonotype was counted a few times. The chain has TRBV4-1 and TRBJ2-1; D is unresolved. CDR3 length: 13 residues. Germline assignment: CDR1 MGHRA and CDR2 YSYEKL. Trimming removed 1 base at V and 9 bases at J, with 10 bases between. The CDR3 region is CASSQVPGLEQFF. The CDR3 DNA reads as TGCGCCAGCAGCCAAGTCCCGGGTCTTGAGCAGTTCTTC.

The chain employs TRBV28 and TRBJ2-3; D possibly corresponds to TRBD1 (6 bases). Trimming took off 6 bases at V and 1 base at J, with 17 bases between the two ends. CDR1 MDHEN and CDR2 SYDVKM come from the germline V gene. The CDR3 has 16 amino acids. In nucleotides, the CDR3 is TGTGCCAGCAGATTGCGTGGGGACACCCGCACAGATACGCAGTATTTT. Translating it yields CASRLRGDTRTDTQYF.

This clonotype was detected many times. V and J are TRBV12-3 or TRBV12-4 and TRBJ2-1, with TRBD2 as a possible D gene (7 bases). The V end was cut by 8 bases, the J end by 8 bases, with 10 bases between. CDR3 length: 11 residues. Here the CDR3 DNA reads TGTGCCAGCGGGGGGGCGGATGAGCAGTTCTTC. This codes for CASGGADEQFF.

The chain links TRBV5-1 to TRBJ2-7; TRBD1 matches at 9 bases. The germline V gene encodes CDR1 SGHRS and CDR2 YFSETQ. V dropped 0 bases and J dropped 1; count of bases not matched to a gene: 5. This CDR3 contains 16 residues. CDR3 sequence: CASSLAMGQGSYEQYF. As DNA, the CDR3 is TGCGCCAGCAGCTTGGCCATGGGACAGGGATCCTACGAGCAGTACTTC.

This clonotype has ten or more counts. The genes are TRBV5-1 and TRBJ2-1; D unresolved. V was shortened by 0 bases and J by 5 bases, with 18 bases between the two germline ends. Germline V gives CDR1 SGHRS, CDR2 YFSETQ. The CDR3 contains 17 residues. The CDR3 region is CASSLGASPPPNNEQFF. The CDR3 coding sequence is TGCGCCAGCAGCTTGGGTGCTTCCCCTCCACCCAACAATGAGCAGTTCTTC. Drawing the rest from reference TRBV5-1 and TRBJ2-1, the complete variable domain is KAGVTQTPRYLIKTRGQQVTLSCSPISGHRSVSWYQQTPGQGLQFLFEYFSETQRNKGNFPGRFSGRQFSNSRSEMNVSTLELGDSALYLCASSLGASPPPNNEQFFGPGTRLTVL.

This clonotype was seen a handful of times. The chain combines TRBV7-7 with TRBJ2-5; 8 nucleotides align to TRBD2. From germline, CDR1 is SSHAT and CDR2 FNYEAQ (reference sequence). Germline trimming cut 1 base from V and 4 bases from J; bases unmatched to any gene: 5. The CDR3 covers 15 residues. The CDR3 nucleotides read TGTGCCAGCAGCTTAGGGAGAGGGACTAGAGAGACCCAGTACTTC. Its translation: CASSLGRGTRETQYF.

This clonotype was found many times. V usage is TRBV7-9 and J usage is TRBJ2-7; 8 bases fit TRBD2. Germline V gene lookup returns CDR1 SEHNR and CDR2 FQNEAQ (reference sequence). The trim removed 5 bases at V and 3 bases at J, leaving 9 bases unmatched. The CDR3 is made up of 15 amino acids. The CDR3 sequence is CASSTLAGMGYEQYF. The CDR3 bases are TGTGCCAGCAGCACTCTAGCGGGTATGGGCTACGAGCAGTACTTC.

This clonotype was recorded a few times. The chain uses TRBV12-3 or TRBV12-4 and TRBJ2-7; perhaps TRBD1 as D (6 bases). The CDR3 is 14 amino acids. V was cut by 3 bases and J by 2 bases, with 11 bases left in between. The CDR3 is CASSFRQAPYEQYF. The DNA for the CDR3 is TGTGCCAGCAGTTTCCGACAGGCCCCCTACGAGCAGTACTTC.

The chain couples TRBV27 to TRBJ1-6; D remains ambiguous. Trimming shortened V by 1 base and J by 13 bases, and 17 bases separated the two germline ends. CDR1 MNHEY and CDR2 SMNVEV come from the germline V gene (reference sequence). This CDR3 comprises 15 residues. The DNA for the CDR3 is TGTGCCAGCAGTTTATTGTCGGCCTCCTTTGGTCCCCTCCACTTT. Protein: CASSLLSASFGPLHF.

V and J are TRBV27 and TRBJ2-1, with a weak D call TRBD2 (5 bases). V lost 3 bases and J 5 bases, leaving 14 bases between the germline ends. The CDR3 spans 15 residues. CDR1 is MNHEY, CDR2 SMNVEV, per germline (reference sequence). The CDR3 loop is CASSLSGFRNNEQFF. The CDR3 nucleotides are TGTGCCAGCAGTTTGTCGGGGTTCCGTAACAATGAGCAGTTCTTC.

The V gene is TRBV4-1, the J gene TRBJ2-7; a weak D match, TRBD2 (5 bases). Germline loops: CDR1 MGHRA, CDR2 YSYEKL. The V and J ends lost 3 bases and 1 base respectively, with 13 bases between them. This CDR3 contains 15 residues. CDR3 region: CASSQQLGGSYEQYF. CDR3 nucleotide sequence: TGCGCCAGCAGCCAGCAACTCGGAGGTTCCTACGAGCAGTACTTC.

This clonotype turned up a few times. The CDR3 coding sequence is TGCGCCAGCAGACAACTCCAGGGGGATACTGAAAAACTGTTTTTT. Translating it yields CASRQLQGDTEKLFF. The J gene is TRBJ1-4, the V gene TRBV5-1; 7 nucleotides align to TRBD1. The CDR3 sequence is 15 residues long. The ends lost 5 bases at V and 7 bases at J; junction bases unmatched: 11. Germline-derived CDR1 and CDR2 are SGHRS and YFSETQ.

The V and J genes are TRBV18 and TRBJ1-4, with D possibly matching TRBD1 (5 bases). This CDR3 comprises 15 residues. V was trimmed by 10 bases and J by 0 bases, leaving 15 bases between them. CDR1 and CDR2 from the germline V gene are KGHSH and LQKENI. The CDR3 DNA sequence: TGTGCCACCTCCGGGACTCAAACAACTAATGAAAAACTGTTTTTT. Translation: CATSGTQTTNEKLFF.